These 6 T cell receptor beta chains were sequenced from one sample in a study of cytomegalovirus exposure and HLA in healthy donors. The PCR made use of 60 Vbeta and 13 Jbeta primers. Profiled with immunoSEQ multiplex PCR; TCRdb holds only in-frame clones, not every one. The sample comprises under 200,000 clones, about 80% of which are singletons, and approximately 2.5% rests with the top ten. Sequencing input: PBMCs. The receptors here all came from a man in his sixties in good health and CMV-seronegative.

Concerning this clone: One junction end disagrees with the germline gene, perhaps due to a read error. The chain employs TRBV2 and TRBJ1-5; a weak D match, TRBD1 (6 bases). Germline V lookup: CDR1 SNHLY, CDR2 FYNNEI. The CDR3 is 13 residues long. Written as DNA, the CDR3 is TGTGCCAGCAGGTGGGGGCAGGACCAGCCCCAGAATTTT. This gives the protein CASRWGQDQPQNF.

The chain recombines TRBV5-1 with TRBJ2-5; possibly TRBD2 for D (5 bases). The CDR3 has 22 residues. Trimming cost V 0 bases and J 3 bases, with 33 bases left between them. Germline CDR1 and CDR2: SGHRS and YFSETQ. CDR3 in amino acids: CASSLGWGSVDLFSVSEETQYF. For the CDR3, the DNA is TGCGCCAGCAGCTTGGGGTGGGGATCGGTAGACCTGTTTAGCGTTTCAGAAGAGACCCAGTACTTC.

This chain uses TRBV19 with TRBJ1-1; D possibly corresponds to TRBD1 (5 bases). The ends were cut back, 3 bases at V and 1 base at J, with 9 bases in the middle. CDR3 length equals 14 residues. Germline loops: CDR1 LNHDA, CDR2 SQIVND (reference sequence). The CDR3: CASSIHQGNTEAFF. Here the CDR3 DNA reads TGTGCCAGTAGTATCCACCAGGGGAACACTGAAGCTTTCTTT.

This chain joins TRBV5-4 and TRBJ1-4; 7 nucleotides match TRBD1. The germline CDR1 and CDR2 sequences are SGHNT and YYREEE (reference sequence). The CDR3 sequence is 15 residues long. V lost 0 bases to trimming and J lost 4 bases; unmatched junction nucleotides: 3. The CDR3 DNA is TGTGCCAGCAGCTTGGACAGGGGCATTAATGAAAAACTGTTTTTT. This translates into CASSLDRGINEKLFF.

The sample holds a few counts of this clone. V is TRBV5-4 and J is TRBJ2-7; 11 nucleotides line up with TRBD1. The CDR3 length is 16 residues. Looked up from germline, CDR1 is SGHNT and CDR2 is YYREEE (reference sequence). The J segment lost 1 base and the V segment lost 4 bases, leaving 7 bases of the junction unmatched. Written as DNA, the CDR3 is TGTGCCAGCAGCCCGGGACGGGACAGGGGGTCCTACGAGCAGTACTTC. Protein: CASSPGRDRGSYEQYF.

The V gene is TRBV7-2, the J gene TRBJ2-3, with 9 bases fitting TRBD1. The trim removed 0 bases at V and 3 bases at J, leaving 7 bases unmatched. Germline CDR1 and CDR2: SGHTA and FQGNSA. The CDR3 spans 17 residues. The chain's CDR3 is CASSLAPTGGVTDTQYF. CDR3 nucleotide sequence: TGTGCCAGCAGCTTAGCCCCGACAGGGGGGGTGACAGATACGCAGTATTTT.